These 19 T cell receptor beta chains share one sample of origin, sequenced in a study of OX40 agonist ivuxolimab in advanced cancers. Sequencing used immunoSEQ multiplex PCR; TCRdb keeps in-frame clones, though not all of them. The top ten hold 13% to 15% of the sample, which has about 60,000 clones, less than 95% seen once. The sequencing here drew on CD4+ or CD8+ T cells sorted from blood, taken in a trial of the OX40 agonist ivuxolimab. Receptors were obtained from an adult with an advanced solid tumor such as melanoma, head and neck, liver or kidney cancer.

The gene calls are TRBV19 and TRBJ2-7; 11 bases match TRBD1. The germline gives CDR1 LNHDA, CDR2 SQIVND (reference sequence). CDR3 length: 14 amino acids. The V segment lost 8 bases and the J segment 5 bases; nucleotides outside the gene matches: 8. The DNA of the CDR3 is TGTGCCAGTTCGGACAGGGGGCTATGGGACGAGCAGTACTTC. Encoded protein: CASSDRGLWDEQYF.

The count of this clone is one. The V and J genes are TRBV9 and TRBJ2-5; TRBD2 matches 12 bases. With 2 bases clipped from V and 2 bases from J, the junction kept 1 base outside the gene matches. This CDR3 comprises 15 residues. In germline, CDR1 is SGDLS, CDR2 YYNGEE. The CDR3 here is CASSVGTSGQETQYF. CDR3 nucleotide sequence: TGTGCCAGCAGCGTCGGGACTAGCGGGCAAGAGACCCAGTACTTC.

This sequence joins TRBV5-1 and TRBJ1-4; the D gene is possibly TRBD1 (6 bases). CDR1 and CDR2 (germline): SGHRS, YFSETQ. V was shortened by 0 bases and J by 8 bases, with 11 bases between the two germline ends. CDR3 length equals 14 residues. CDR3 sequence: CASSLEGGQEKLFF. The CDR3 region has the DNA TGCGCCAGCAGCTTGGAAGGGGGTCAGGAAAAACTGTTTTTT.

The chain uses TRBV5-1 and TRBJ2-4; D ambiguous. V was pared by 2 bases and J by 0 bases, with 6 bases between. There are 14 residues in the CDR3. Germline CDR1 SGHRS, CDR2 YFSETQ. DNA of the CDR3: TGCGCCAGCAGCTTTTCGGGAGCCAAAAACATTCAGTACTTC. Residues: CASSFSGAKNIQYF. Full variable domain (outside the CDR3, taken from reference TRBV5-1 and TRBJ2-4): KAGVTQTPRYLIKTRGQQVTLSCSPISGHRSVSWYQQTPGQGLQFLFEYFSETQRNKGNFPGRFSGRQFSNSRSEMNVSTLELGDSALYLCASSFSGAKNIQYFGAGTRLSVL.

The chain couples TRBV20-1 to TRBJ2-3, with no clear D. The V gene's germline CDR1 is DFQATT and CDR2 SNEGSKA (reference sequence). CDR3 length equals 11 residues. Trimming cost V 7 bases and J 2 bases, with 7 bases left between them. CDR3 amino acids: CSVRVTDTQYF. The CDR3 bases are TGCAGTGTACGTGTCACAGATACGCAGTATTTT.

The chain employs TRBV9 and TRBJ2-7, with D unclear. This CDR3 is built from 14 residues. Per germline, CDR1 SGDLS and CDR2 YYNGEE. Trimming shortened V by 4 bases and J by 3 bases, and 14 bases separated the two germline ends. CDR3 loop: CASSPSLTRYEQYF. The DNA of the CDR3 is TGTGCCAGCAGCCCCTCTCTAACGCGCTACGAGCAGTACTTC.

This clone showed up just a few times. The chain combines TRBV6-6 with TRBJ1-2, with TRBD1 matching over 7 bases. Trimming took 6 bases from V and 4 from J; bases not matched to a gene: 8. The length of the CDR3 is 14 residues. Germline-derived CDR1 and CDR2 are MNHNY and SVGAGI (reference sequence). The CDR3 DNA sequence: TGTGCCAGCAGGCCAGGGGGTATGGCCTATGGCTACACCTTC. Translating it yields CASRPGGMAYGYTF.

This chain links TRBV21-1 with TRBJ2-3; whether TRBD2, the table's D call, matches the DNA was not checked. TRBV21-1 is labeled a pseudogene. The CDR3 is 16 residues long. The chain's CDR3 is CATPGEAVTSTDTQYF. The CDR3 DNA is TGTGCCACCCCTGGGGAGGCGGTAACTAGCACAGATACGCAGTATTTT.

This chain connects TRBV11-3 to TRBJ2-3, with D hard to call. The germline V and J ends were trimmed by 7 bases and 1 base, with 12 bases remaining between them. The CDR3 runs to 14 residues. Germline assignment: CDR1 SGHNT and CDR2 YENEEA. CDR3 bases: TGTGCCAGCAAAATGGAAAGGGGCACAGATACGCAGTATTTT. This encodes CASKMERGTDTQYF.

The chain uses TRBV19 and TRBJ2-7; the D is unclear. Germline V gene data show CDR1 as LNHDA and CDR2 as SQIVND (reference sequence). V was cut by 8 bases and J by 2 bases, with 13 bases left in between. This CDR3 is built from 13 residues. The CDR3 DNA follows: TGTGCCAGTCCTTCTAGGCAAACCTACGAGCAGTACTTC. Its translation is CASPSRQTYEQYF.

V and J are TRBV7-8 and TRBJ2-5, with D perhaps TRBD2 (6 bases). The CDR3 consists of 13 residues. V lost 3 bases to trimming and J lost 5 bases, with 10 bases between them. The germline CDR1 and CDR2 sequences are SGHVS and FQNEAQ. The CDR3 is CASSLGGVETQYF. The DNA for the CDR3 is TGTGCCAGCAGCTTGGGGGGAGTGGAGACCCAGTACTTC. The variable domain in full, completed from reference TRBV7-8 and TRBJ2-5, reads GAGVSQSPRYKVAKRGQDVALRCDPISGHVSLFWYQQALGQGPEFLTYFQNEAQLDKSGLPSDRFFAERPEGSVSTLKIQRTQQEDSAVYLCASSLGGVETQYFGPGTRLLVL.

This chain connects TRBV7-2 to TRBJ1-1; D is uncertain. CDR3 length: 14 residues. The V gene's germline CDR1 is SGHTA and CDR2 FQGNSA. Deletions cut 2 bases from V and 5 bases from J, with 12 bases between. DNA of the CDR3: TGTGCCAGCAGCTTATCCGCAGGCGGGACTGAAGCTTTCTTT. Its protein product is CASSLSAGGTEAFF. The variable domain in full, with the rest retrieved from reference TRBV7-2 and TRBJ1-1, is GAGVSQSPSNKVTEKGKDVELRCDPISGHTALYWYRQSLGQGLEFLIYFQGNSAPDKSGLPSDRFSAERTGGSVSTLTIQRTQQEDSAVYLCASSLSAGGTEAFFGQGTRLTVV.

The V call is TRBV7-9, the J call TRBJ2-5, with no clear D. Germline lookup yields CDR1 SEHNR and CDR2 FQNEAQ (reference sequence). This CDR3 has 15 residues. V was shortened by 8 bases and J by 0 bases, with 16 bases between the two germline ends. Here the CDR3 DNA reads TGTGCCAGCCTACTAAAACCGAGCGACCAAGAGACCCAGTACTTC. This sequence encodes CASLLKPSDQETQYF.

The rearrangement uses TRBV9 and TRBJ2-2; perhaps TRBD1 as D (6 bases). The CDR3 is 17 amino acids. From germline, CDR1 is SGDLS and CDR2 YYNGEE. V was clipped by 0 bases and J by 1 base, with 13 bases between them. The CDR3 loop is CASSVGLTGLNTGELFF. The DNA of the CDR3 is TGTGCCAGCAGCGTAGGGCTAACAGGGCTGAACACCGGGGAGCTGTTTTTT. Variable domain in full (rest from reference TRBV9 and TRBJ2-2): DSGVTQTPKHLITATGQRVTLRCSPRSGDLSVYWYQQSLDQGLQFLIQYYNGEERAKGNILERFSAQQFPDLHSELNLSSLELGDSALYFCASSVGLTGLNTGELFFGEGSRLTVL.

The J gene is TRBJ2-7, the V gene TRBV5-6; D is ambiguous. The CDR3 consists of 13 residues. Germline V CDR1 and CDR2: SGHDT, YYEEEE. With 0 bases removed from V and 1 base from J, the gap between germline ends came to 5 bases. CDR3 sequence reads: CASSLEGSYEQYF. Here the CDR3 DNA reads TGTGCCAGCAGCTTGGAGGGATCCTACGAGCAGTACTTC.

This clone has only one observation. The J gene is TRBJ2-1, the V gene TRBV5-4, with 11 positions matching TRBD2. Germline lookup yields CDR1 SGHNT and CDR2 YYREEE (reference sequence). V was clipped by 4 bases and J by 3 bases; unmatched bases: 3. This CDR3 has 15 amino acids. In DNA form, the CDR3 reads TGTGCCAGCAGCCTCGGACTAGCGGGCTACAATGAGCAGTTCTTC. As protein: CASSLGLAGYNEQFF.

This chain uses TRBV5-6 with TRBJ2-5, with TRBD2 matching 12 bases. Trimming cost V 4 bases and J 4 bases; bases outside gene matches: 2. From germline, CDR1 is SGHDT and CDR2 YYEEEE. The CDR3 is 14 amino acids. The chain's CDR3 is CASSLTSGRETQYF. CDR3 DNA sequence: TGTGCCAGCAGCCTGACTAGCGGGAGAGAGACCCAGTACTTC.

V usage is TRBV6-1 and J usage is TRBJ2-3, with 8 bases identical to TRBD2. V lost 6 bases, J lost 0 bases, and 5 bases stayed unmatched. This CDR3 comprises 15 residues. Per germline, CDR1 MNHNS and CDR2 SASEGT. This chain's CDR3 is CASRPTSGSTDTQYF. In DNA form, the CDR3 reads TGTGCCAGCAGGCCTACTAGCGGAAGCACAGATACGCAGTATTTT.

V is TRBV6-5 and J is TRBJ1-2; TRBD1 agrees at 7 bases. The ends lost 6 bases at V and 4 bases at J; junction bases unmatched: 8. Germline-derived CDR1 and CDR2 are MNHEY and SVGAGI. This CDR3 spans 14 amino acids. CDR3: CASRQPDRSYGYTF. The DNA for the CDR3 is TGTGCCAGCAGACAACCGGACAGGTCCTATGGCTACACCTTC.